Listed below are T cell receptor beta chains from one sample, sequenced in a study of blood T cell repertoires in COVID-19. The method was immunoSEQ multiplex PCR; TCRdb's version includes in-frame clones alone and lacks a portion of them. The sample shows 380,000 or so clones, approximately 91% of them seen only once. Sequenced material: PBMCs or T cells enriched from blood (not recorded which). Every receptor here comes from a woman aged 35 to 49 with acute COVID-19. CDR3s include the opening cysteine and the closing phenylalanine or tryptophan.

TRBV5-1	TRBJ1-1	CASSFGGRINTEAFF
TRBV6-5	TRBJ1-1	CASSPGQGGTEAFF
TRBV5-1	TRBJ2-6	CASSLQGGQGARGANVLTF
TRBV10-3	TRBJ2-1	CATSRRTGDRGEQFF
TRBV12-3/TRBV12-4	TRBJ1-4	CASTGNEKLFF
TRBV5-6	TRBJ1-2	CASSFGGNNYGYTF
TRBV11-2	TRBJ1-2	CASNPQGTYGYTF
TRBV30	TRBJ2-2	CAWDRGPSNTGELFF
TRBV7-9	TRBJ2-3	CASSRTDRDHTDTQYF
TRBV5-6	TRBJ2-5	CASSTRHGGGPETQYF
TRBV5-6	TRBJ1-1	CASSYGQVAEAFF
TRBV30	TRBJ1-5	CAWSFGVKNQPQHF
TRBV30	TRBJ1-3	CAWTGAGNTIYF
TRBV19	TRBJ2-7	CASSPRQGSSYEQYF
TRBV18	TRBJ1-2	CASSPLTETGGYTF
TRBV3-1/TRBV3-2	TRBJ2-7	CASSQAGWTSGGAGEQYF
TRBV12-3/TRBV12-4	TRBJ1-2	CASTHRPHYGYTF
TRBV6-2/TRBV6-3	TRBJ2-7	CASSYSRQGPYEQYF
TRBV6-5	TRBJ2-5	CASRRETQETQYF
TRBV7-8	TRBJ1-6	CASSLAPGTGSYNSPLHF
TRBV5-6	TRBJ1-2	CASSFYRGPDYGYTF
TRBV4-1	TRBJ2-1	CASSLQGAQENEQFF
TRBV11-3	TRBJ1-2	CASSFAGGYGYTF
TRBV2	TRBJ1-2	CASLPGFNYGYTF
TRBV3-1/TRBV3-2	TRBJ2-2	CASSPGLKPYTGELFF
TRBV7-6	TRBJ2-3	CASSLRTSGPLTDTQYF